Listed below are T cell receptor beta chains from one sample, sequenced in a study of monozygotic twins with inflammatory bowel disease. TCRdb re-called the 5' RACE reads, yielding one record per CDR3 amino acid sequence without DNA. The table for this sample gives more than 300,000 distinct CDR3 sequences. Sequencing input: blood. Receptors were obtained from a human donor with ulcerative colitis or Crohn's disease, or a healthy co-twin of an affected twin (not recorded which). CDR3s include the opening cysteine and the closing phenylalanine or tryptophan. Each record gives: J gene, V gene, CDR3 protein.

TRBJ2-3	TRBV4-1	CASSPSPGPDTQYF
TRBJ1-1	TRBV7-2	CASSVLSGVNTEAFF
TRBJ2-7	TRBV7-2	CASSQGAGISYEQYF
TRBJ2-5	TRBV24-1	CATSLTGYETQYF
TRBJ2-7	TRBV11-2	CASSSALGSSYEQYF
TRBJ1-4	TRBV27	CASGTSGTGRKLFF
TRBJ2-1	TRBV10-3	CAIRDMGRGQGNEQFF
TRBJ1-2	TRBV7-2	CASSRGQGANYGYTF
TRBJ1-1	TRBV18	CASSFTAGQNTEAFF
TRBJ1-1	TRBV7-8	CASSLGAGRGYTEAFF
TRBJ1-3	TRBV12-3/TRBV12-4	CASSFPSSNTIYF